The rows below give T cell receptor beta chains drawn from one sample of a study of T cell responses to AZD1222 COVID-19 vaccine. Method: immunoSEQ multiplex PCR; TCRdb's copy keeps in-frame clones and lacks some. The data hold some 150,000 clones, with 90% to 95% observed a single time. Sequenced material: peripheral blood, taken on day 0 of MenACWY control vaccination. These receptors were obtained from an adult in good health. CDR3s include the opening cysteine and the closing phenylalanine or tryptophan. Each record gives: J gene, D gene, clone size, V gene, CDR3 DNA, CDR3 protein. The D gene is left open where the match is weak. The size entry is marked missing in some rows and otherwise reads once, few, many or a size class.

J gene: TRBJ1-2; D gene: TRBD1; clone size: NA; V gene: TRBV5-1; CDR3 DNA: TGCGCCAGCAGCTCCAAAGGACAGGGAGATTATGGCTACACCTTC; CDR3 protein: CASSSKGQGDYGYTF
J gene: TRBJ2-1; D gene: TRBD2; clone size: NA; V gene: TRBV7-2; CDR3 DNA: TGTGCCAGCAGCTGGCGTAGCGGGGGGTTATACAATGAGCAGTTCTTC; CDR3 protein: CASSWRSGGLYNEQFF
J gene: TRBJ1-2; D gene: NA; clone size: once; V gene: TRBV7-9; CDR3 DNA: TGTGCCAGCAGCCTGAAGGGGGGATATGGCTACACCTTC; CDR3 protein: CASSLKGGYGYTF
J gene: TRBJ2-7; D gene: TRBD1; clone size: once; V gene: TRBV28; CDR3 DNA: TGTGCCAGCAGCACAACCGGGACAGCGAACCAGTACTTC; CDR3 protein: CASSTTGTANQYF
J gene: TRBJ2-7; D gene: NA; clone size: NA; V gene: TRBV7-9; CDR3 DNA: TGTGCCAGCAGCTTAGTATTCTCCTACGAGCAGTACTTC; CDR3 protein: CASSLVFSYEQYF
J gene: TRBJ1-2; D gene: NA; clone size: NA; V gene: TRBV28; CDR3 DNA: TGTGCCAGCAGTTTAGTTCAGGCAGGCATCGGGAACACCTTC; CDR3 protein: CASSLVQAGIGNTF
J gene: TRBJ1-5; D gene: TRBD1; clone size: NA; V gene: TRBV11-3; CDR3 DNA: TGTGCCAGCAGCTCCCGGGACAGGGGGCTGGGTAGCAATCAGCCCCAGCATTTT; CDR3 protein: CASSSRDRGLGSNQPQHF
J gene: TRBJ2-1; D gene: TRBD2; clone size: NA; V gene: TRBV5-1; CDR3 DNA: TGCGCCAGCAGCTCGGTAGCGGGAGTACCCTACAATGAGCAGTTCTTC; CDR3 protein: CASSSVAGVPYNEQFF
J gene: TRBJ2-7; D gene: NA; clone size: few; V gene: TRBV7-9; CDR3 DNA: TGTGCCAGCAGCGACCGACAGTACGAGCAGTACTTC; CDR3 protein: CASSDRQYEQYF
J gene: TRBJ1-2; D gene: NA; clone size: NA; V gene: TRBV13; CDR3 DNA: TGTGCCAGCAGCTTTGCGAGGTCCTCTATCGATGGCTACACCTTC; CDR3 protein: CASSFARSSIDGYTF
J gene: TRBJ2-5; D gene: NA; clone size: NA; V gene: TRBV11-2; CDR3 DNA: TGTGCCAGCAGCTTAGATCCAGGGTCCCAAGAGACCCAGTACTTC; CDR3 protein: CASSLDPGSQETQYF
J gene: TRBJ2-5; D gene: TRBD2; clone size: NA; V gene: TRBV5-4; CDR3 DNA: TGTGCCAGCAGCTTCGGGACTAGCGGGCAAGAGACCCAGTACTTC; CDR3 protein: CASSFGTSGQETQYF
J gene: TRBJ1-1; D gene: NA; clone size: NA; V gene: TRBV7-3; CDR3 DNA: TGTGCCAGCAGCTTAAGGGGTACCGACGGAAACACTGAAGCTTTCTTT; CDR3 protein: CASSLRGTDGNTEAFF
J gene: TRBJ2-5; D gene: TRBD1; clone size: NA; V gene: TRBV5-5; CDR3 DNA: TGTGCCAGCAGCGAAAACGTAGGGGGCAAGGAGACCCAGTACTTC; CDR3 protein: CASSENVGGKETQYF
J gene: TRBJ1-4; D gene: TRBD1; clone size: once; V gene: TRBV9; CDR3 DNA: TGTGCCAGCAGCGTTGCCGGGACAGGGGGTGAAAAACTGTTTTTT; CDR3 protein: CASSVAGTGGEKLFF
J gene: TRBJ1-1; D gene: NA; clone size: NA; V gene: TRBV5-4; CDR3 DNA: TGTGCCAGCAGCCGACTGATCCAGTTTTCGATGAACACTGAAGCTTTCTTT; CDR3 protein: CASSRLIQFSMNTEAFF
J gene: TRBJ1-1; D gene: NA; clone size: NA; V gene: TRBV6-5; CDR3 DNA: TGTGCCAGCAATTTCCGGACGGGGGACACTGAAGCTTTCTTT; CDR3 protein: CASNFRTGDTEAFF
J gene: TRBJ2-3; D gene: NA; clone size: once; V gene: TRBV20-1; CDR3 DNA: TGCAGTGCTAGTTCCCAGGGGGGAGATACGCAGTATTTT; CDR3 protein: CSASSQGGDTQYF
J gene: TRBJ1-5; D gene: NA; clone size: NA; V gene: TRBV6-2/TRBV6-3; CDR3 DNA: TGTGCCAGCAGTACAAATCCCAATCAGCCCCAGCATTTT; CDR3 protein: CASSTNPNQPQHF
J gene: TRBJ1-4; D gene: TRBD1; clone size: once; V gene: TRBV5-1; CDR3 DNA: TGCGCCAGCAGCGGACAGGGTCATAATGAAAAACTGTTTTTT; CDR3 protein: CASSGQGHNEKLFF
J gene: TRBJ1-1; D gene: NA; clone size: NA; V gene: TRBV6-5; CDR3 DNA: TGTGCCAGCAGTAGAGGGGGGTGGGAGGCTGAAGCTTTCTTT; CDR3 protein: CASSRGGWEAEAFF
J gene: TRBJ1-2; D gene: TRBD1; clone size: once; V gene: TRBV7-8; CDR3 DNA: TGTGCCAGCAGCTTTGGGGACAGGGGGTATGGCTACACCTTC; CDR3 protein: CASSFGDRGYGYTF
J gene: TRBJ1-2; D gene: TRBD1; clone size: NA; V gene: TRBV12-3/TRBV12-4; CDR3 DNA: TGTGCCAGCAGTTTCGACAGGGAATATGGCTACACCTTC; CDR3 protein: CASSFDREYGYTF
J gene: TRBJ1-6; D gene: NA; clone size: NA; V gene: TRBV19; CDR3 DNA: TGTGCCAGTAGTATATTGGGCGGAGAGAGCGTTTCACCCCTCCACTTT; CDR3 protein: CASSILGGESVSPLHF
J gene: TRBJ1-1; D gene: NA; clone size: NA; V gene: TRBV20-1; CDR3 DNA: TGCAGTGCTAGAGAGGGATCCAAATTT; CDR3 protein: CSAREGSKF
J gene: TRBJ1-1; D gene: NA; clone size: NA; V gene: TRBV9; CDR3 DNA: TGTGCCAGCAGCGGGGGGAACACTGAAGCTTTCTTT; CDR3 protein: CASSGGNTEAFF
J gene: TRBJ2-2; D gene: NA; clone size: NA; V gene: TRBV5-1; CDR3 DNA: TGCGCCAGCAGCTTGTACCAGTCCGGGGAGCTGTTTTTT; CDR3 protein: CASSLYQSGELFF
J gene: TRBJ1-1; D gene: NA; clone size: NA; V gene: TRBV9; CDR3 DNA: TGTGCCAGCAGCGTAGAGCCACAGGAGAACACTGAAGCTTTCTTT; CDR3 protein: CASSVEPQENTEAFF
J gene: TRBJ1-2; D gene: NA; clone size: NA; V gene: TRBV19; CDR3 DNA: TGTGCCAGTAGGATTACCCCATGGGCTAACTATGGCTACACCTTC; CDR3 protein: CASRITPWANYGYTF
J gene: TRBJ2-7; D gene: TRBD1; clone size: NA; V gene: TRBV5-6; CDR3 DNA: TGTGCCAGCACCTTCCGCGGGACAGGGGTTTACGAGCAGTACTTC; CDR3 protein: CASTFRGTGVYEQYF
J gene: TRBJ2-3; D gene: NA; clone size: NA; V gene: TRBV15; CDR3 DNA: TGTGCCACCAGCAGAGATATAGGGGAGTTCACAGATACGCAGTATTTT; CDR3 protein: CATSRDIGEFTDTQYF
J gene: TRBJ1-2; D gene: TRBD1; clone size: once; V gene: TRBV19; CDR3 DNA: TGTGCCAGTAGTATTAAGGGACAGGGACGATGGGGCTACACCTTC; CDR3 protein: CASSIKGQGRWGYTF
J gene: TRBJ2-1; D gene: NA; clone size: NA; V gene: TRBV27; CDR3 DNA: TGTGCCAGCCGGCGGGCTTTAGCGGACTACAATGAGCAGTTCTTC; CDR3 protein: CASRRALADYNEQFF
J gene: TRBJ2-2; D gene: TRBD1; clone size: NA; V gene: TRBV10-3; CDR3 DNA: TGTGCCATCAGTGAGCCCCGTACAGGGGGCATTGACACCGGGGAGCTGTTTTTT; CDR3 protein: CAISEPRTGGIDTGELFF
J gene: TRBJ2-1; D gene: TRBD1; clone size: NA; V gene: TRBV28; CDR3 DNA: TGTGCCAGCAGTTTGTACAGGGGGCGCCCCTACAATGAGCAGTTCTTC; CDR3 protein: CASSLYRGRPYNEQFF
J gene: TRBJ1-1; D gene: TRBD1; clone size: NA; V gene: TRBV5-1; CDR3 DNA: TGCGCCAGCAGCCGAGACAGGGGGGACACTGAAGCTTTCTTT; CDR3 protein: CASSRDRGDTEAFF
J gene: TRBJ2-7; D gene: NA; clone size: NA; V gene: TRBV27; CDR3 DNA: TGTGCCAGCAGTTTCGAAAAATCCTACGAGCAGTACTTC; CDR3 protein: CASSFEKSYEQYF
J gene: TRBJ1-1; D gene: NA; clone size: NA; V gene: TRBV19; CDR3 DNA: TGTGCCAGTAGTATGGTCAGGGAGGCCACTGAAGCTTTCTTT; CDR3 protein: CASSMVREATEAFF
J gene: TRBJ2-1; D gene: NA; clone size: once; V gene: TRBV4-1; CDR3 DNA: TGCGCCAGCAGCCAAGTGGGGCGTAGTGAGCAGTTCTTC; CDR3 protein: CASSQVGRSEQFF
J gene: TRBJ1-3; D gene: NA; clone size: NA; V gene: TRBV6-6; CDR3 DNA: TGTGCCAGCAGCACCAGGGACCCTGGAAACACCATATATTTT; CDR3 protein: CASSTRDPGNTIYF
J gene: TRBJ1-1; D gene: NA; clone size: NA; V gene: TRBV7-8; CDR3 DNA: TGTGCCAGCAGCGTAATAACGGAGAACACTGAAGCTTTCTTT; CDR3 protein: CASSVITENTEAFF
J gene: TRBJ1-6; D gene: TRBD1; clone size: NA; V gene: TRBV13; CDR3 DNA: TGTGCCAGCAGCCCACGGGACAGAACAAATTCACCCCTCCACTTT; CDR3 protein: CASSPRDRTNSPLHF
J gene: TRBJ1-1; D gene: NA; clone size: NA; V gene: TRBV20-1; CDR3 DNA: TGCAGTGCTAGTTCCAAGACAGTATTCATGGGGAACACTGAAGCTTTCTTT; CDR3 protein: CSASSKTVFMGNTEAFF
J gene: TRBJ2-1; D gene: TRBD1; clone size: NA; V gene: TRBV5-1; CDR3 DNA: TGCGCCAGCAGCCAATTCCTGGGGACAGAGTACAATGAGCAGTTCTTC; CDR3 protein: CASSQFLGTEYNEQFF
J gene: TRBJ2-5; D gene: NA; clone size: NA; V gene: TRBV7-3; CDR3 DNA: TGTGCCAGCAGCTTCATCCACCAAGAGACCCAGTACTTC; CDR3 protein: CASSFIHQETQYF
J gene: TRBJ2-7; D gene: TRBD1; clone size: NA; V gene: TRBV6-5; CDR3 DNA: TGTGCCAGCAAAGACAGGGCTTCCCCCTCCTACGAGCAGTACTTC; CDR3 protein: CASKDRASPSYEQYF
J gene: TRBJ2-5; D gene: TRBD2; clone size: NA; V gene: TRBV3-1/TRBV3-2; CDR3 DNA: TGTGCCAGCAGCCGAGGGGACTATAAAGAGACCCAGTACTTC; CDR3 protein: CASSRGDYKETQYF
J gene: TRBJ2-7; D gene: NA; clone size: NA; V gene: TRBV7-8; CDR3 DNA: TGTGCCAGCAGCCGGCCGGGAATCTACGAGCAGTACTTC; CDR3 protein: CASSRPGIYEQYF
J gene: TRBJ1-2; D gene: TRBD1; clone size: NA; V gene: TRBV7-9; CDR3 DNA: TGTGCCAGCAGCTTAGGACAGGGATCGAATGGCTACACCTTC; CDR3 protein: CASSLGQGSNGYTF
J gene: TRBJ1-2; D gene: NA; clone size: few; V gene: TRBV6-1; CDR3 DNA: TGTGCCAGCAGTGGGCAACGATCGACAGCCAACTATGGCTACACCTTC; CDR3 protein: CASSGQRSTANYGYTF
J gene: TRBJ1-3; D gene: NA; clone size: NA; V gene: TRBV9; CDR3 DNA: TGTGCCAGCAGTGGAAAGAACCACTCTGGAAACACCATATATTTT; CDR3 protein: CASSGKNHSGNTIYF
J gene: TRBJ1-2; D gene: TRBD1; clone size: once; V gene: TRBV4-2; CDR3 DNA: TGTGCCAGCAGTCCTGAAGCGACAGGGGGCTTTGGCTACACCTTC; CDR3 protein: CASSPEATGGFGYTF